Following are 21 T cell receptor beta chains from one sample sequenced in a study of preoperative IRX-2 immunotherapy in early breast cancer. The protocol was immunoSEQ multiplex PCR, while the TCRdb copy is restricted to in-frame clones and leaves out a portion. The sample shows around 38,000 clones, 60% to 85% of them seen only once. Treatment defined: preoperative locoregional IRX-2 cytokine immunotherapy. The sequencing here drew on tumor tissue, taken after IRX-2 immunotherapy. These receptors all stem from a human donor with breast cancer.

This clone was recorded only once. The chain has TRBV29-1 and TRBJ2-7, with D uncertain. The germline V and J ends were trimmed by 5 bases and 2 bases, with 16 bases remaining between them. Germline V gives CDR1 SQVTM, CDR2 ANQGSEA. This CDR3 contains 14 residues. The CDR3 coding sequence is TGCAGCGTTTCCCCGACTTCGCAAGCCTACGAGCAGTACTTC. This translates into CSVSPTSQAYEQYF.

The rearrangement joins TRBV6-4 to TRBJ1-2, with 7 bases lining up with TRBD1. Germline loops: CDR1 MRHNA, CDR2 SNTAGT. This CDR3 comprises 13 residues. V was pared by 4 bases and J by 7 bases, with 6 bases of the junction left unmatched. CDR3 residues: CASSVTTGSGYTF. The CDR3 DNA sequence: TGTGCCAGCAGTGTGACGACAGGGTCTGGCTACACCTTC.

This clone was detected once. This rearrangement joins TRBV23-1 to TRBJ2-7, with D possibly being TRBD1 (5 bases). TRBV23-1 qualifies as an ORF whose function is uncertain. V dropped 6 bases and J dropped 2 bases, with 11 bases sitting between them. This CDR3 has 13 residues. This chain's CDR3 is CASSLRTTYEQYF. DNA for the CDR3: TGCGCCAGCAGCCTAAGGACAACCTACGAGCAGTACTTC.

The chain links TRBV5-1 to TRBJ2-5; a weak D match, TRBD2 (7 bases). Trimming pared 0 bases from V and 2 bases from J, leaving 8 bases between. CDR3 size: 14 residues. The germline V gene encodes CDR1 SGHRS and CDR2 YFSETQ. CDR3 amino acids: CASSLEGGQETQYF. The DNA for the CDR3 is TGCGCCAGCAGCTTGGAGGGGGGGCAAGAGACCCAGTACTTC.

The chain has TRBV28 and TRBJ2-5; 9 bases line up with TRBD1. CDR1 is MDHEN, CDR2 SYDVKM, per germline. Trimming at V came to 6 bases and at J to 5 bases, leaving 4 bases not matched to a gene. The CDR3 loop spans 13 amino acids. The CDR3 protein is CASSSGQGETQYF. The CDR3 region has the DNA TGTGCCAGCAGCAGTGGACAGGGGGAGACCCAGTACTTC.

CDR3 loop: CASRSGLGYTF. CDR3 DNA sequence: TGCGCCAGCAGGTCGGGACTTGGTTACACCTTC. The V call is TRBV10-1, the J call TRBJ1-2; perhaps TRBD1 as D (5 bases). CDR3 length: 11 residues. Germline CDR1 is WNHNN and CDR2 is SYGVQD (reference sequence). The germline V and J ends were trimmed by 6 bases and 11 bases, with 13 bases remaining between them.

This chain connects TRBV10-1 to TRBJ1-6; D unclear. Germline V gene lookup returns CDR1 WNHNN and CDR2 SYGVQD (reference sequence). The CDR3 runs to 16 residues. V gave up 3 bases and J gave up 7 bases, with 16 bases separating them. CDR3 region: CASSEKLRTANSPLHF. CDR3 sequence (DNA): TGCGCCAGCAGTGAAAAGCTTAGGACCGCCAATTCACCCCTCCACTTT.

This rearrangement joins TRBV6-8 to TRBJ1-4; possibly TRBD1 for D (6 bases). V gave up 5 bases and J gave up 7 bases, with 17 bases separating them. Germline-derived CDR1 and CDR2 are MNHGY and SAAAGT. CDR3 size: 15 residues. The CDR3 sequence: CASSPTRGGGEKLFF. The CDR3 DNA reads TGTGCCAGCAGTCCCACGCGGGGAGGGGGTGAAAAACTGTTTTTT.

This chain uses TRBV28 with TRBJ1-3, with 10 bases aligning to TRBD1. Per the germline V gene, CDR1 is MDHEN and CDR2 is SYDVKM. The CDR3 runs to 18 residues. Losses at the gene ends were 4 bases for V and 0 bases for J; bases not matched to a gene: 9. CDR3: CASSSRTGGLFSGNTIYF. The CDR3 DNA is TGTGCCAGCAGTTCCCGGACAGGGGGATTGTTCTCTGGAAACACCATATATTTT.

CDR3 sequence: CSVGGTRTDTQYF. The CDR3, as DNA: TGCAGCGTCGGGGGGACCCGCACAGATACGCAGTATTTT. The chain employs TRBV29-1 and TRBJ2-3, with 7 bases fitting TRBD2. The V gene's germline CDR1 is SQVTM and CDR2 ANQGSEA. The junction had 4 bases not matched to a gene; V was cut back by 6 bases and J by 1 base. The CDR3 is 13 residues long.

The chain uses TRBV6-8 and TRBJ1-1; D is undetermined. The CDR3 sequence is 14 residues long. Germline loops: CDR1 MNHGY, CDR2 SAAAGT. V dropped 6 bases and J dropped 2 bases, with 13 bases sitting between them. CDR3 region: CASRREAHNTEAFF. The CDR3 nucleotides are TGTGCCAGCAGGCGGGAGGCCCACAACACTGAAGCTTTCTTT.

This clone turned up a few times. Here the CDR3 reads CASSQGTYEQYF. CDR3 nucleotide sequence: TGTGCCAGCAGCCAAGGGACCTACGAGCAGTACTTC. The V gene is TRBV14, the J gene TRBJ2-7; no clear D gene. Germline assignment: CDR1 SGHDN and CDR2 FVKESK. The ends were cut back, 1 base at V and 2 bases at J, with 3 bases in the middle. The CDR3 contains 12 residues.

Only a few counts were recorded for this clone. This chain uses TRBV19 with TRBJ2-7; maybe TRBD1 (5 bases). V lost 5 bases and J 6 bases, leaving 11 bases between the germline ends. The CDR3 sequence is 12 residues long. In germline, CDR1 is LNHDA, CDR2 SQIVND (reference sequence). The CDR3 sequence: CASSAGSAEQYF. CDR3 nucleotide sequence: TGTGCCAGTAGTGCAGGGTCGGCCGAGCAGTACTTC.

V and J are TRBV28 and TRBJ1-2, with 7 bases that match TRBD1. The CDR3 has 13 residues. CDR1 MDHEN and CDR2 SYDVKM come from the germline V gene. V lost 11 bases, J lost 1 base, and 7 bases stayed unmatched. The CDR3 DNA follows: TGTGCCGTTTACAGGGGATTTAACTATGGCTACACCTTC. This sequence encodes CAVYRGFNYGYTF.

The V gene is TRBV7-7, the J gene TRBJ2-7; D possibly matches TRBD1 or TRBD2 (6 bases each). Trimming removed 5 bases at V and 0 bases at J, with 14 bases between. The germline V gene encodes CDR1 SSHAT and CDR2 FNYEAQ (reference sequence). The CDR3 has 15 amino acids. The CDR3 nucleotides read TGTGCCAGCAGCCGGGGGCGAGGCGACTCCTACGAGCAGTACTTC. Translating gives CASSRGRGDSYEQYF.

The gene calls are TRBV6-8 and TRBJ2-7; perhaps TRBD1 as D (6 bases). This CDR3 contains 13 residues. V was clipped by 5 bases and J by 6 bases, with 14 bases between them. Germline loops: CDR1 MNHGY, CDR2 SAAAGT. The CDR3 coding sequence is TGTGCCAGCAGTACCAGGGGTAAATCCGAGCAGTACTTC. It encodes CASSTRGKSEQYF.

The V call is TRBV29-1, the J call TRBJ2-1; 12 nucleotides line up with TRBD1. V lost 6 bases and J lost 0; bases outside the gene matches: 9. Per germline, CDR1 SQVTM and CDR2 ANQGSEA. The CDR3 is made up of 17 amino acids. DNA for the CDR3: TGCAGCGTCGTGGGGGGACAGGGGGCCTTCTCCTACAATGAGCAGTTCTTC. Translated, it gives CSVVGGQGAFSYNEQFF.

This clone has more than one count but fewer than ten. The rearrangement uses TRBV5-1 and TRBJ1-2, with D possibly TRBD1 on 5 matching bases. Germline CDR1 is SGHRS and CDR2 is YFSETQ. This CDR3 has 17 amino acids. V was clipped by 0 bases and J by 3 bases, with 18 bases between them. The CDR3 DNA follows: TGCGCCAGCAGCTTGGGTGGGACGGAGACCCTTTACTATGGCTACACCTTC. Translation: CASSLGGTETLYYGYTF.

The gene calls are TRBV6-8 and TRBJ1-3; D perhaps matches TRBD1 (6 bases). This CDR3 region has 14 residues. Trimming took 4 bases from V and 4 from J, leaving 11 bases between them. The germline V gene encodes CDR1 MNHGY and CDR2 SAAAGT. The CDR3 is CASSSGVSGNTIYF. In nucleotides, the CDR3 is TGTGCCAGCAGTTCAGGGGTATCAGGAAACACCATATATTTT.

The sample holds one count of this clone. The CDR3 here is CASSFASGDTYEQYF. In nucleotides, the CDR3 is TGCGCCAGCAGCTTTGCTAGCGGGGATACATACGAGCAGTACTTC. The V gene is TRBV5-1, the J gene TRBJ2-7; 9 bases align to TRBD2. The V and J ends lost 2 bases and 4 bases, in that order; junction bases with no gene match: 7. Germline values: CDR1 SGHRS, CDR2 YFSETQ. The CDR3 totals 15 residues.

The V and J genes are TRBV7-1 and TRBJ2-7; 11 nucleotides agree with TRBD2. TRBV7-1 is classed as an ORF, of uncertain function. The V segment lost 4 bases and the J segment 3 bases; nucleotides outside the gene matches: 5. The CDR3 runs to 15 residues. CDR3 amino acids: CASSLYGTSGYEQYF. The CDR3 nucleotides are TGTGCCAGCAGCTTGTACGGGACTAGCGGCTACGAGCAGTACTTC.